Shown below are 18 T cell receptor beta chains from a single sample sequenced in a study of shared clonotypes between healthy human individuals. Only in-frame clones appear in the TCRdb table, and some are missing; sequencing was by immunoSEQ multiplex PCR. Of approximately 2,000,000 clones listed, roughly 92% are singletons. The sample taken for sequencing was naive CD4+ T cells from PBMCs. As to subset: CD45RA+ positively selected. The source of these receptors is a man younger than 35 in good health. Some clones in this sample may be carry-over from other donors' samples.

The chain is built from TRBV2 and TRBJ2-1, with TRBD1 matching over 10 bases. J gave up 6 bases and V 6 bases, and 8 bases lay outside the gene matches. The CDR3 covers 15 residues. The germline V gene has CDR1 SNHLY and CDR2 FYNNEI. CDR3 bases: TGTGCCAGCAGATATTACCGGGACAGGGGCAATGAGCAGTTCTTC. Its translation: CASRYYRDRGNEQFF.

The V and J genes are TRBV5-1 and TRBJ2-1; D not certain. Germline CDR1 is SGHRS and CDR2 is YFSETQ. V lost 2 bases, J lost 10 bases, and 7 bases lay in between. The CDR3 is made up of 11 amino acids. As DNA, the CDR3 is TGCGCCAGCAGCTTAAGTCGGGAGCAGTTCTTC. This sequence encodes CASSLSREQFF.

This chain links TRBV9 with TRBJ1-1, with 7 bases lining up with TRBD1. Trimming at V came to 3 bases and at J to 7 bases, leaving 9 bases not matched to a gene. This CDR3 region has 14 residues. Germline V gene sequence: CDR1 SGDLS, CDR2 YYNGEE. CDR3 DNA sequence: TGTGCCAGCAGCGCACAGGGGCGGTCTATTGAAGCTTTCTTT. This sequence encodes CASSAQGRSIEAFF.

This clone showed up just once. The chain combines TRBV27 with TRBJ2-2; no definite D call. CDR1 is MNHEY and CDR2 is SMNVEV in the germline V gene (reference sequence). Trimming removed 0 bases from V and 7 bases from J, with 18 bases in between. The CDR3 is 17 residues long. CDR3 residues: CASSLSPGSVRNGELFF. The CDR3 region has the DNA TGTGCCAGCAGTTTATCTCCCGGGTCGGTTAGAAACGGGGAGCTGTTTTTT.

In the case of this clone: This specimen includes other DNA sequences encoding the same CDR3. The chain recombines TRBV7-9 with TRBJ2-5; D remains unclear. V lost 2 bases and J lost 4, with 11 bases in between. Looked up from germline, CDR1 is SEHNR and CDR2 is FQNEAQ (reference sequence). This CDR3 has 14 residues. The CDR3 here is CASSLRSTVETQYF. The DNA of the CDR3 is TGTGCCAGCAGCTTAAGGAGCACAGTAGAGACCCAGTACTTC.

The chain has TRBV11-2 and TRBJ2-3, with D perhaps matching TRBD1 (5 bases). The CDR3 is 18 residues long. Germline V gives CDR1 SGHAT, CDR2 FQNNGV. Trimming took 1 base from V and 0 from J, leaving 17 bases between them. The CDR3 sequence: CASSLVSGAGLSTDTQYF. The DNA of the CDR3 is TGTGCCAGCAGCTTAGTATCGGGTGCAGGGCTCAGCACAGATACGCAGTATTTT.

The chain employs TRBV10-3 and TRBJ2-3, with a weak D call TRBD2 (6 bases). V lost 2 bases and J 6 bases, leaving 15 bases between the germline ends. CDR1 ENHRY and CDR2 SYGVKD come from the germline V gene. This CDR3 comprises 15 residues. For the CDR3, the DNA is TGTGCCATCAGTGAGAGGTGGGGCCGGGAGGATACGCAGTATTTT. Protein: CAISERWGREDTQYF.

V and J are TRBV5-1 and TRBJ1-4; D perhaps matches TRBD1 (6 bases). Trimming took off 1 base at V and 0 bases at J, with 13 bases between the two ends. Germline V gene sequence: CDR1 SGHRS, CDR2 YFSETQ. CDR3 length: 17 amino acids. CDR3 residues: CASSLLGAGATNEKLFF. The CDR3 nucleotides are TGCGCCAGCAGCTTGCTGGGGGCAGGGGCAACTAATGAAAAACTGTTTTTT.

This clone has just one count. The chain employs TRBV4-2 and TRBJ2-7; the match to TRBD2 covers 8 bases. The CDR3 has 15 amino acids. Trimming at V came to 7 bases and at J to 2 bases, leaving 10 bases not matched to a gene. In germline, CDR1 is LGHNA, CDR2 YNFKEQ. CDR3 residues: CASTKGLRGAYEQYF. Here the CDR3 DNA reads TGTGCCAGCACGAAGGGGTTGCGGGGGGCCTACGAGCAGTACTTC.

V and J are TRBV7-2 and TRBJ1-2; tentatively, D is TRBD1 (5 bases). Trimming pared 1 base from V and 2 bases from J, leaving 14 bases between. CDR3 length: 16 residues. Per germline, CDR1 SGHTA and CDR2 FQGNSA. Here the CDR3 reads CASSLGAGAVNYGYTF. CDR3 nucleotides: TGTGCCAGCAGCTTAGGGGCCGGGGCGGTGAACTATGGCTACACCTTC.

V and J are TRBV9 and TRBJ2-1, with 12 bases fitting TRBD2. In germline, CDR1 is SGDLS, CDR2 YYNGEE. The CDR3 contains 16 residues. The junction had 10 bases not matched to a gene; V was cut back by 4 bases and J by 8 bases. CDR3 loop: CASSSRTSGIRDEQFF. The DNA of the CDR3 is TGTGCCAGCAGCTCACGGACTAGCGGGATCAGGGATGAGCAGTTCTTC.

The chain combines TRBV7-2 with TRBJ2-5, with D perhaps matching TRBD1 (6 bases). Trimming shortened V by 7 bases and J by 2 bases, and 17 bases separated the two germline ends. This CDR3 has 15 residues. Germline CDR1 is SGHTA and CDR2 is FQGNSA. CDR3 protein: CASNPNLGTQETQYF. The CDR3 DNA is TGTGCCAGCAACCCCAATCTTGGGACACAAGAGACCCAGTACTTC.

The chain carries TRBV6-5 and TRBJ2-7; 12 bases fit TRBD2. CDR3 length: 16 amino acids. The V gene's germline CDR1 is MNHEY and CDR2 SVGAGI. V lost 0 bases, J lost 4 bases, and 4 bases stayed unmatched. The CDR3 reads CASSYSTSGSFYEQYF. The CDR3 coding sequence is TGTGCCAGCAGTTACTCGACTAGCGGGAGCTTTTACGAGCAGTACTTC.

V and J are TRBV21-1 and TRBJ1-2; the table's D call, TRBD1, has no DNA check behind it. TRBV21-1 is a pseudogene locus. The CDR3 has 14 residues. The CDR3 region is CASKSGQLIRGYTF. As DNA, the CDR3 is TGTGCCAGCAAGAGCGGACAGTTGATTCGGGGCTACACCTTC.

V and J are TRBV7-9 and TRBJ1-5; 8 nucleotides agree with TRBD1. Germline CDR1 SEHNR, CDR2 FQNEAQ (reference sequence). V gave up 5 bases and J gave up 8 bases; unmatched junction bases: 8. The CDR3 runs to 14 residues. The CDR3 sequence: CASSRDRGGEPQHF. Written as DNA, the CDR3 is TGTGCCAGCAGCCGAGACAGGGGCGGAGAGCCCCAGCATTTT.

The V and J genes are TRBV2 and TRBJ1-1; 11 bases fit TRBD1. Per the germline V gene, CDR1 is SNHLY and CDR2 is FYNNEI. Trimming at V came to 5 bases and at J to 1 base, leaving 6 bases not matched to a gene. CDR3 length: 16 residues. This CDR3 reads CASSPGTGGKNTEAFF. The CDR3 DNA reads TGTGCCAGCAGTCCCGGGACAGGGGGAAAGAACACTGAAGCTTTCTTT.

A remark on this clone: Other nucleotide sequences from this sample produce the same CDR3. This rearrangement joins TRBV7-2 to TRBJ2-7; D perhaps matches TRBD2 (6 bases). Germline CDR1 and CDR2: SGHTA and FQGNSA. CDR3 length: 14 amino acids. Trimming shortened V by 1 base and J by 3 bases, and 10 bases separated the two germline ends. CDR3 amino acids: CASSLGGRSYEQYF. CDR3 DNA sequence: TGTGCCAGCAGCTTAGGGGGGAGGAGCTACGAGCAGTACTTC.

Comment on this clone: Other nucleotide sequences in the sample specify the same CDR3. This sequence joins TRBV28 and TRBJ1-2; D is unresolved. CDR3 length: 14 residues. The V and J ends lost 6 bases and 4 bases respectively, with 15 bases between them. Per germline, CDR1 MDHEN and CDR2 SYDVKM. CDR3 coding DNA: TGTGCCAGCAGCCCCCCGGGCAGGAGCTATGGCTACACCTTC. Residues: CASSPPGRSYGYTF.